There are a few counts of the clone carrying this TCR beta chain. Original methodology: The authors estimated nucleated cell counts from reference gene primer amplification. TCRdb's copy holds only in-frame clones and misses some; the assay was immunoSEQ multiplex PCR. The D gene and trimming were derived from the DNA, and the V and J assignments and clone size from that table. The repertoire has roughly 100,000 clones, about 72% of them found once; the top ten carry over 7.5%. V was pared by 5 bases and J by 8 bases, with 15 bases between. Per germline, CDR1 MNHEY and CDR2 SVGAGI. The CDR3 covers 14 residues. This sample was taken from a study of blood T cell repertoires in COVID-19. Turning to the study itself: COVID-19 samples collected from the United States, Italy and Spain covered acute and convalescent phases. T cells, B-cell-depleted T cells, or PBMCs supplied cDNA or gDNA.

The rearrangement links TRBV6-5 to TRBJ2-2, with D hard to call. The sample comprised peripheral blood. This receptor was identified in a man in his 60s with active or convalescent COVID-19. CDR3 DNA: TGTGCCAGCAGTCCAGGCCTTTCGTGGGGGGAGCTGTTTTTT. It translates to CASSPGLSWGELFF.